These T cell receptor beta chains were read from a single sample in a study of blood T cell repertoires in COVID-19. The protocol was immunoSEQ multiplex PCR, while the TCRdb copy is restricted to in-frame clones and leaves out a portion. This sample has 200,000 to 300,000 clones, with about 84% found just once. Sequencing was carried out using peripheral blood. The origin of the receptors is a woman over 75 with acute or convalescent COVID-19. CDR3s leave out the opening cysteine and the closing phenylalanine or tryptophan. Fields, in order: V gene, J gene, clone size, CDR3 protein. For some rows the clone size is stated as once, few or many, or as a class when expanded; others skip it.

>TRBV5-4|TRBJ2-1|NA
ASSLDYPGEQF
>TRBV9|TRBJ1-2|NA
ASSLGLGANYGYT
>TRBV6-1|TRBJ2-7|NA
ASSDTGTLAYEQY
>TRBV9|TRBJ1-2|NA
ASSPGTGTYGYT
>TRBV6-6|TRBJ1-1|NA
ASSYGQGLEAF
>TRBV5-1|TRBJ2-5|once
ASSGHRQETQY
>TRBV5-6|TRBJ2-1|NA
ASKMGGAYNEQF
>TRBV4-2|TRBJ2-7|once
ASSQDRNEQY
>TRBV24-1|TRBJ2-5|NA
ATSDLSSGQETQY
>TRBV28|TRBJ2-2|NA
ASSSPLGRAGELF
>TRBV7-2|TRBJ2-7|NA
ASSSQRDRGSEQY
>TRBV29-1|TRBJ2-1|NA
SVASRRDEQF
>TRBV6-4|TRBJ1-6|NA
ASSDSDRGNSPLH
>TRBV10-3|TRBJ1-1|NA
AISESKTYRTENTEAF
>TRBV14|TRBJ2-3|NA
ASSQVGTDTQY
>TRBV6-5|TRBJ1-2|NA
ASRQGPLGGGYT
>TRBV20-1|TRBJ2-4|NA
SASHWASGRPGAKNIQY
>TRBV7-2|TRBJ2-7|NA
ASSPQDRVYEQY
>TRBV11-2|TRBJ1-1|few
ASSTGLQNTEAF
>TRBV5-8|TRBJ1-2|NA
ASSLSGTTTSNYGYT
>TRBV7-6|TRBJ2-5|few
ASSSLVVETQY
>TRBV19|TRBJ2-7|NA
ASSTRDSHYEQY
>TRBV28|TRBJ2-2|once
ASSSPSTSRLF
>TRBV7-8|TRBJ1-1|once
ASSAIGVDTEAF
>TRBV19|TRBJ1-1|NA
ASRHRGENTEAF
>TRBV19|TRBJ1-6|NA
ASTGRGASPLH
>TRBV2|TRBJ2-2|NA
ASSDRGSTGELF
>TRBV6-1|TRBJ2-3|NA
ASSEPRGTDTQY
>TRBV9|TRBJ2-3|NA
ASSVSAGTSTDTQY
>TRBV5-5|TRBJ1-2|few
ASSPRDRGLVNYGYT
>TRBV2|TRBJ1-1|once
ASSEHRGTEAF
>TRBV29-1|TRBJ2-1|NA
SGVLAGPDNEQF
>TRBV19|TRBJ1-5|NA
ASSRDRGVNQPQH
>TRBV6-1|TRBJ2-5|NA
ASSELVGPGLAEETQY
>TRBV5-4|TRBJ1-4|NA
ASSDPGQGIEKLF
>TRBV2|TRBJ1-2|NA
ASSEQGNYGYT
>TRBV4-2|TRBJ1-2|NA
ASGTGGSNYGYT
>TRBV10-3|TRBJ1-2|few
AISPGTGGWINYGYT
>TRBV14|TRBJ2-2|NA
ASSGQGASGELF
>TRBV4-1|TRBJ2-7|NA
ASSQAREGSGLYEQY
>TRBV3-1/TRBV3-2|TRBJ2-1|NA
ASSTRIAGANGEQF
>TRBV4-1|TRBJ1-3|NA
ASSQDHRASGNTIY
>TRBV18|TRBJ1-1|NA
ASSPTGNTEAF
>TRBV14|TRBJ2-1|NA
ASSQRGGALNEQF
>TRBV5-4|TRBJ2-3|NA
ASSPGGLGTDTQY
>TRBV6-2/TRBV6-3|TRBJ2-7|NA
ASSYLAGTYEQY
>TRBV19|TRBJ2-1|NA
ASSISPGQGVLDEQF
>TRBV3-1/TRBV3-2|TRBJ2-7|NA
ASRGGWAQGEQY